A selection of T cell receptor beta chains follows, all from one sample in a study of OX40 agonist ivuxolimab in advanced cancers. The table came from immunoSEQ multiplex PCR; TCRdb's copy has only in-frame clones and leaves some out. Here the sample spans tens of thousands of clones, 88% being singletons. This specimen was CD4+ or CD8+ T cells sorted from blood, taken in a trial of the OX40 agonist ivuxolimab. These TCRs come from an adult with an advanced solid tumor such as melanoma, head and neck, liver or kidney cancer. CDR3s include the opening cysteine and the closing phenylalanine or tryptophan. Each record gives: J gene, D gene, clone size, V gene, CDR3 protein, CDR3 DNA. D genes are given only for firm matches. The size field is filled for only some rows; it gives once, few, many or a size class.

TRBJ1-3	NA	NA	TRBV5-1	CASSAVDPGSGNTIYF	TGCGCCAGCAGCGCCGTCGACCCCGGCTCTGGAAACACCATATATTTT
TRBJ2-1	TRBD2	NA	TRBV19	CASSVDSGLAGADEQFF	TGTGCCAGTAGTGTAGATTCGGGACTAGCGGGAGCCGATGAGCAGTTCTTC
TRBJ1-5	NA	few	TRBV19	CASSIGGARDQPQHF	TGTGCCAGTAGTATAGGGGGGGCGCGGGATCAGCCCCAGCATTTT
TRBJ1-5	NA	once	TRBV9	CASSVAGEDQPQHF	TGTGCCAGCAGCGTAGCGGGAGAGGACCAGCCCCAGCATTTT
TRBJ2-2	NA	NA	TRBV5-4	CASSSYFTGELFF	TGTGCCAGCAGTTCCTATTTTACCGGGGAGCTGTTTTTT
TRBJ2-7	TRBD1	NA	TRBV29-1	CSVEGQGLYEQYF	TGCAGCGTTGAAGGACAGGGCCTCTACGAGCAGTACTTC
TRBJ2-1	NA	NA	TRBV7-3	CASQARPGGEQFF	TGTGCCAGTCAAGCTCGACCTGGGGGTGAGCAGTTCTTC
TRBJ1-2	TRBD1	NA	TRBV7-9	CASSLMGQGIGYTF	TGTGCCAGCAGCTTGATGGGACAGGGGATTGGCTACACCTTC
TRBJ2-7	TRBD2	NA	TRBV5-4	CASSRGSGRNNEQYF	TGTGCCAGCAGCAGGGGAAGCGGGAGGAACAACGAGCAGTACTTC
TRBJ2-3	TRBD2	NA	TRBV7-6	CASSLDSGRRSTDTQYF	TGTGCCAGCAGCTTAGATAGCGGGAGGCGTAGCACAGATACGCAGTATTTT
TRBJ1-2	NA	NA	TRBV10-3	CAISESGGVRGYTF	TGTGCCATCAGTGAGTCTGGAGGGGTTCGTGGCTACACCTTC
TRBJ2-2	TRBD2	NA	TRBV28	CASSFMFGGATGELFF	TGTGCCAGCAGTTTTATGTTCGGGGGGGCCACCGGGGAGCTGTTTTTT
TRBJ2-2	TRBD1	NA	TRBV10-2	CASRSTGSTGELFF	TGCGCCAGCAGATCGACAGGGTCCACCGGGGAGCTGTTTTTT
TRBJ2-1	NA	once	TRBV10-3	CAISEEVSRYRFF	TGTGCCATCAGTGAGGAAGTGTCGCGATATCGGTTCTTC